These 8 T cell receptor beta chains share one sample of origin, sequenced in a study of cytomegalovirus exposure and HLA in healthy donors. The PCR ran on 60 Vbeta and 13 Jbeta primers. The repertoire was sequenced with immunoSEQ multiplex PCR; TCRdb's copy has only in-frame clones and lacks some. The sample records about 150,000 clones, 75% to 85% being singletons. Sequencing was done on a sample of PBMCs. All receptors come from a male donor in good health and CMV-seronegative.

The gene calls are TRBV29-1 and TRBJ1-1; D is perhaps TRBD1 (6 bases). Per the germline V gene, CDR1 is SQVTM and CDR2 is ANQGSEA. The CDR3 extends over 11 amino acids. Trimming cost V 4 bases and J 7 bases, with 10 bases left between them. In DNA form, the CDR3 reads TGCAGCGTTGGCGGACAGCTTGAAGCTTTCTTT. Amino acids: CSVGGQLEAFF.

The chain has TRBV10-3 and TRBJ2-2; D perhaps matches TRBD2 (7 bases). Trimming took off 8 bases at V and 4 bases at J, with 17 bases between the two ends. The CDR3 is 15 residues long. CDR1 and CDR2 from the germline V gene are ENHRY and SYGVKD. CDR3 in DNA: TGTGCCATCCCTGGGGGGGGCGGTCGCACCGGGGAGCTGTTTTTT. Protein product: CAIPGGGGRTGELFF.

This clone has more than one count but fewer than ten. The gene calls are TRBV7-2 and TRBJ1-1, with D hard to call. The CDR3 length is 13 residues. CDR1 and CDR2 from the germline V gene are SGHTA and FQGNSA. The ends were cut back, 5 bases at V and 0 bases at J, with 7 bases in the middle. DNA for the CDR3: TGTGCCAGCAGCGCTCACATGAACACTGAAGCTTTCTTT. Amino acids: CASSAHMNTEAFF.

This chain joins TRBV6-1 and TRBJ2-2, with no clear D. Germline V gene sequence: CDR1 MNHNS, CDR2 SASEGT. V was pared by 5 bases and J by 7 bases, with 5 bases between. This CDR3 comprises 11 residues. The CDR3 region is CASSYNGELFF. CDR3 coding DNA: TGTGCCAGCAGTTATAACGGGGAGCTGTTTTTT.

V gene TRBV18 combines with J gene TRBJ1-2; TRBD1 matches at 7 bases. This CDR3 region has 14 residues. V was clipped by 5 bases and J by 0 bases; unmatched bases: 3. Germline V lookup: CDR1 KGHSH, CDR2 LQKENI. The CDR3 loop reads CASSGQESNYGYTF. CDR3 nucleotides: TGTGCCAGCTCAGGACAGGAGTCTAACTATGGCTACACCTTC.

This chain links TRBV19 with TRBJ2-7, with 9 bases that match TRBD1. Trimming cost V 6 bases and J 2 bases; bases outside gene matches: 5. The germline CDR1 and CDR2 sequences are LNHDA and SQIVND (reference sequence). The CDR3 covers 14 residues. The CDR3 region is CASRTGTGPYEQYF. The CDR3 DNA follows: TGTGCCAGTAGAACCGGGACAGGGCCCTACGAGCAGTACTTC.

This clone has a handful of counts. V gene TRBV2 combines with J gene TRBJ1-2; D is perhaps TRBD1 (6 bases). Germline lookup yields CDR1 SNHLY and CDR2 FYNNEI. This CDR3 has 14 amino acids. The V gene lost 11 bases and the J gene lost 2 bases, with 18 bases spanning the gap. CDR3 coding DNA: TGTGCCGGAGCGAGGGACACCTCCAACTATGGCTACACCTTC. It codes for CAGARDTSNYGYTF.

This clone appeared a few times. The chain combines TRBV7-2 with TRBJ1-4, with D unresolved. This CDR3 is 13 amino acids long. V was cut by 3 bases and J by 5 bases, with 7 bases left in between. CDR1 SGHTA and CDR2 FQGNSA come from the germline V gene. CDR3 amino acids: CASSLGRNEKLFF. The CDR3 nucleotides are TGTGCCAGCAGCTTGGGCAGAAATGAAAAACTGTTTTTT.